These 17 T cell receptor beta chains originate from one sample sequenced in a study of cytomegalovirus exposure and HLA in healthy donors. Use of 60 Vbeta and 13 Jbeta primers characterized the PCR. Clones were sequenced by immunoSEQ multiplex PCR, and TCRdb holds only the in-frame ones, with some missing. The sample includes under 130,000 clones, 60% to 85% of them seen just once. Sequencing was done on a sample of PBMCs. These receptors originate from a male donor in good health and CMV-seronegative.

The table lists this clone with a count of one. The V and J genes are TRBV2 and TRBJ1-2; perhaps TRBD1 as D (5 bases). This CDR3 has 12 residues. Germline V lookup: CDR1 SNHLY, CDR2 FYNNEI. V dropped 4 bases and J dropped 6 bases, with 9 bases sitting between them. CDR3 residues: CASSVAGDGYTF. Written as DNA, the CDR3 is TGTGCCAGCAGTGTGGCGGGGGATGGCTACACCTTC.

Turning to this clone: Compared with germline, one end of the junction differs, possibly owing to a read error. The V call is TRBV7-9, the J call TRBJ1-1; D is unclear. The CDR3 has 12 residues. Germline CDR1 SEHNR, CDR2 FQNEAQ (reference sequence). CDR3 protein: CSSSLVTTEAFF. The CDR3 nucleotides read TGTTCCAGCAGCTTAGTAACAACTGAAGCTTTCTTT.

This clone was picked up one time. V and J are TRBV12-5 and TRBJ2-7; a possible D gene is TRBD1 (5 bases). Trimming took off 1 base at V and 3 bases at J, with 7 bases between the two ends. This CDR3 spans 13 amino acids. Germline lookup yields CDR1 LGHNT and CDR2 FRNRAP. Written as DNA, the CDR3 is TGTGCTAGTGGTTTGGGACAGCTCTACGAGCAGTACTTC. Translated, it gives CASGLGQLYEQYF. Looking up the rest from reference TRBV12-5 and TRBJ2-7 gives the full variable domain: DARVTQTPRHKVTEMGQEVTMRCQPILGHNTVFWYRQTMMQGLELLAYFRNRAPLDDSGMPKDRFSAEMPDATLATLKIQPSEPRDSAVYFCASGLGQLYEQYFGPGTRLTVT.

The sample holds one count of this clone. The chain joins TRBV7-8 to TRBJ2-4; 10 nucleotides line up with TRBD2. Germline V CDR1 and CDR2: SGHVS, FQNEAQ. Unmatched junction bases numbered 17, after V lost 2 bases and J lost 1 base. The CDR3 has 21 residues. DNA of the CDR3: TGTGCCAGCAGCTTACCGTTGAGAGAAGCGGGAGGGGTTGGCGCCAAAAACATTCAGTACTTC. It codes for CASSLPLREAGGVGAKNIQYF.

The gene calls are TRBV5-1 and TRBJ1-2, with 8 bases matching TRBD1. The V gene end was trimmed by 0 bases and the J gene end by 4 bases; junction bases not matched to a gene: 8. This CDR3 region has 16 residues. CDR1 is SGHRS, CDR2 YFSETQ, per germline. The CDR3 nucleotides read TGCGCCAGCAGCTTGGCGAGCGGACAGGGAGCCTATGGCTACACCTTC. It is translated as CASSLASGQGAYGYTF.

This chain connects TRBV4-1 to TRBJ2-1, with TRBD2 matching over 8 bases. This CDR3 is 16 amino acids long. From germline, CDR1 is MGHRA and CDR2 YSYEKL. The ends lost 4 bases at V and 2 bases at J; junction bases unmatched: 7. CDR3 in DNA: TGCGCCAGCAGCCTTAACCCCGGGGGGGCCTACAATGAGCAGTTCTTC. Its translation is CASSLNPGGAYNEQFF.

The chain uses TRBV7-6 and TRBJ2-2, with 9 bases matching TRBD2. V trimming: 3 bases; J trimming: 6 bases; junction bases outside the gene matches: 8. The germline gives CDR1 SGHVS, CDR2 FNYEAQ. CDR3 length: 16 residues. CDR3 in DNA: TGTGCCAGCAGCTTCCTAGCGGGACGAGGGCCCGGGGAGCTGTTTTTT. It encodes CASSFLAGRGPGELFF.

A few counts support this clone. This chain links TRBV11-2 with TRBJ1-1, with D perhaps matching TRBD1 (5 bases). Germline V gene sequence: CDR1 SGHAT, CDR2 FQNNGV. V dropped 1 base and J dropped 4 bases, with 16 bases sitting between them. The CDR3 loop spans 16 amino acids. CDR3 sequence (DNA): TGTGCCAGCAGCTTAGGCGTTACAGGTAGCGGCACTGAAGCTTTCTTT. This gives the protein CASSLGVTGSGTEAFF.

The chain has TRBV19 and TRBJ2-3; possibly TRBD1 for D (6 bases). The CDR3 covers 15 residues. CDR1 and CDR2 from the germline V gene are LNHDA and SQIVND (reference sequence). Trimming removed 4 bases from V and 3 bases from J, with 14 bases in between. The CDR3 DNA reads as TGTGCCAGTAGTACCCGGACAGTCCGGACAGATACGCAGTATTTT. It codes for CASSTRTVRTDTQYF.

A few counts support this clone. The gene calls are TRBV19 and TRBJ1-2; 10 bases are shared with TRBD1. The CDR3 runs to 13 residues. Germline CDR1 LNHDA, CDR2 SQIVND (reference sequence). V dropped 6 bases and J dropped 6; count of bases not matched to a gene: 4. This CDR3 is CASRGQGNNGYTF. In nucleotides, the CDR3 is TGTGCCAGTAGGGGACAGGGGAATAATGGCTACACCTTC. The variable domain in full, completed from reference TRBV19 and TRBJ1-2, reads DGGITQSPKYLFRKEGQNVTLSCEQNLNHDAMYWYRQDPGQGLRLIYYSQIVNDFQKGDIAEGYSVSREKKESFPLTVTSAQKNPTAFYLCASRGQGNNGYTFGSGTRLTVV.

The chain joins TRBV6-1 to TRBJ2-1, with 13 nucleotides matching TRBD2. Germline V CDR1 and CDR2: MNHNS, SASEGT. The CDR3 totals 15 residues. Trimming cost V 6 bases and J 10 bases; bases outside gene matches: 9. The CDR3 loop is CASRAGTSGTGEQFF. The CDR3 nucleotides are TGTGCCAGCAGAGCCGGGACTAGCGGGACCGGGGAGCAGTTCTTC.

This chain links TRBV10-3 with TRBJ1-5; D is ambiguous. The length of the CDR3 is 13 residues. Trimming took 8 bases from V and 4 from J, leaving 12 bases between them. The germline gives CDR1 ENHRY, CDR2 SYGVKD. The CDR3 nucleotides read TGTGCCATCGGCGAAGACGGGAATCAGCCCCAGCATTTT. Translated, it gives CAIGEDGNQPQHF.

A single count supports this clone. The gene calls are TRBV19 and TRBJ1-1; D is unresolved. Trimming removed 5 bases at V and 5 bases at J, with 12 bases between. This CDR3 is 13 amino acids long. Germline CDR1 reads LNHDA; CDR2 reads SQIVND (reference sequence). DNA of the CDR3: TGTGCCAGTAGTTTGGCCGGGAGAACTGAAGCTTTCTTT. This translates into CASSLAGRTEAFF. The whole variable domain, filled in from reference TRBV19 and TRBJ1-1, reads DGGITQSPKYLFRKEGQNVTLSCEQNLNHDAMYWYRQDPGQGLRLIYYSQIVNDFQKGDIAEGYSVSREKKESFPLTVTSAQKNPTAFYLCASSLAGRTEAFFGQGTRLTVV.

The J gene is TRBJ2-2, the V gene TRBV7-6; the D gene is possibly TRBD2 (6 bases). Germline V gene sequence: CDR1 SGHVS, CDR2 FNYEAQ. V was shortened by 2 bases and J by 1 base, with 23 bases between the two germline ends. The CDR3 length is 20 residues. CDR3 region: CASSLYPMDEAGRNTGELFF. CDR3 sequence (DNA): TGTGCCAGCAGCTTATACCCCATGGACGAGGCCGGGAGGAACACCGGGGAGCTGTTTTTT.

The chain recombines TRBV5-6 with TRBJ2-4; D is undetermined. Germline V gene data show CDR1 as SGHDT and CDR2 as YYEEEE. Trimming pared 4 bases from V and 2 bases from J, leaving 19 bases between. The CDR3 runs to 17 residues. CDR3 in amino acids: CASSPFGTDLTKNIQYF. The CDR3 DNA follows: TGTGCCAGCAGCCCGTTTGGAACCGACTTAACCAAAAACATTCAGTACTTC.

The CDR3 here is CASRSTSSTGELFF. CDR3 nucleotide sequence: TGCGCCAGCAGGAGTACTAGCTCTACCGGGGAGCTGTTTTTT. The V and J genes are TRBV5-1 and TRBJ2-2; D is perhaps TRBD2 (6 bases). Trimming cost V 5 bases and J 5 bases, with 13 bases left between them. The CDR3 is made up of 14 amino acids. Germline values: CDR1 SGHRS, CDR2 YFSETQ.

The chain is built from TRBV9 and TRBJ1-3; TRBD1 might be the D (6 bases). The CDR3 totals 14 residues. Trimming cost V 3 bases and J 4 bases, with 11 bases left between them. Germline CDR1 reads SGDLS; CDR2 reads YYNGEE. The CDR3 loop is CASSGTAPGNTIYF. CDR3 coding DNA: TGTGCCAGCAGCGGGACAGCCCCAGGAAACACCATATATTTT.